The 24 T cell receptor beta chains listed next were all sequenced from one sample in a study of OX40 agonist ivuxolimab in advanced cancers. The table came from immunoSEQ multiplex PCR; TCRdb's copy has only in-frame clones and leaves some out. This table has approximately 39,000 clones, 88% appearing once. Source: CD4+ or CD8+ T cells sorted from blood, taken in a trial of the OX40 agonist ivuxolimab. The receptor source for this set is an adult with an advanced solid tumor such as melanoma, head and neck, liver or kidney cancer.

The rearrangement joins TRBV2 to TRBJ2-1; D may correspond to TRBD1 or TRBD2 (5 bases each). This CDR3 contains 16 residues. Germline V gives CDR1 SNHLY, CDR2 FYNNEI. Trimming shortened V by 10 bases and J by 7 bases, and 26 bases separated the two germline ends. As DNA, the CDR3 is TGTGCCACCACCAACTTTGGGACGGCTGGACTTAATGAGCAGTTCTTC. It is translated as CATTNFGTAGLNEQFF.

The CDR3 region is CASSQKTSGRTNYEQYF. CDR3 nucleotides: TGTGCCAGCAGCCAAAAGACTAGCGGGAGGACTAACTACGAGCAGTACTTC. V and J are TRBV4-2 and TRBJ2-7; 13 bases agree with TRBD2. Germline CDR1 reads LGHNA; CDR2 reads YNFKEQ. The CDR3 has 17 residues. V dropped 2 bases and J dropped 3; count of bases not matched to a gene: 7.

J is TRBJ2-3 and V is TRBV29-1, with 9 bases fitting TRBD1. Germline V gene sequence: CDR1 SQVTM, CDR2 ANQGSEA. The CDR3 has 15 amino acids. The CDR3 nucleotides read TGCACCTATGCCCCGACAGGGGGATTTTCGGATACGCAGTATTTT. Translation: CTYAPTGGFSDTQYF.

V gene TRBV19 combines with J gene TRBJ1-4, with D possibly being TRBD1 (6 bases). The CDR3 has 13 residues. Germline CDR1 reads LNHDA; CDR2 reads SQIVND (reference sequence). The V end lost 10 bases, the J end lost 7 bases, and 16 bases lay between the germline ends. The CDR3, as DNA: TGTGCCACCCCCGGGACACGACTTGAAAAACTGTTTTTT. As protein: CATPGTRLEKLFF.

As to this clone: This CDR3 is also generated by other DNA sequences in the sample. V gene TRBV6-5 combines with J gene TRBJ2-3; the D call may be TRBD1 or TRBD2 (6 bases each). V shed 8 bases and J shed 6 bases, with 9 bases lying between them. From germline, CDR1 is MNHEY and CDR2 SVGAGI. This CDR3 region has 11 residues. DNA for the CDR3: TGTGCCAGCCGGGGGCCTGATACGCAGTATTTT. Residues: CASRGPDTQYF.

This rearrangement joins TRBV7-8 to TRBJ2-1, with D hard to call. This CDR3 is built from 13 residues. CDR1 is SGHVS, CDR2 FQNEAQ, per germline. V was shortened by 5 bases and J by 7 bases, with 12 bases between the two germline ends. The CDR3 bases are TGTGCCAGCAGCGAAAGGTTCGGGAATGAGCAGTTCTTC. Translated, it gives CASSERFGNEQFF.

The rearrangement joins TRBV7-3 to TRBJ2-1; D is possibly TRBD1 (6 bases). The CDR3 runs to 13 residues. Germline CDR1 is SGHTA and CDR2 is FQGTGA. V shed 4 bases and J shed 7 bases, with 11 bases lying between them. The CDR3, as DNA: TGTGCCAGCAGCTACCCCGGGACAAATGAGCAGTTCTTC. As protein: CASSYPGTNEQFF.

The CDR3, as DNA: TGTGCCAGCAGCCCATGGGCCCCGGAGATCTACGAGCAGTACTTC. The encoded protein is CASSPWAPEIYEQYF. The rearrangement joins TRBV28 to TRBJ2-5; D remains unclear. Near its end, the DNA agrees better with TRBJ2-7, so the J call may be wrong. Germline V gives CDR1 MDHEN, CDR2 SYDVKM. This CDR3 is 15 amino acids long.

This chain uses TRBV7-2 with TRBJ1-1; perhaps TRBD1 as D (5 bases). V was trimmed by 4 bases and J by 4 bases, leaving 16 bases between them. This CDR3 has 15 residues. CDR1 is SGHTA, CDR2 FQGNSA, per germline. The CDR3 sequence is CASSSLAGASTEAFF. CDR3 coding DNA: TGTGCCAGCAGCTCACTGGCCGGGGCGAGCACTGAAGCTTTCTTT.

V and J are TRBV7-2 and TRBJ1-4; D possibly corresponds to TRBD1 (5 bases). Per germline, CDR1 SGHTA and CDR2 FQGNSA. This CDR3 spans 15 amino acids. V was cut by 4 bases and J by 2 bases, with 11 bases left in between. Written as DNA, the CDR3 is TGTGCCAGCAGCTCTTCAGGGAAGACTAATGAAAAACTGTTTTTT. Amino acids: CASSSSGKTNEKLFF.

The rearrangement links TRBV19 to TRBJ1-5; D is perhaps TRBD1 (5 bases). Germline CDR1 is LNHDA and CDR2 is SQIVND (reference sequence). The CDR3 extends over 18 amino acids. V was clipped by 3 bases and J by 0 bases, with 18 bases between them. CDR3 loop: CASSIRVRLEYSNQPQHF. CDR3 coding DNA: TGTGCCAGTAGTATCAGGGTTCGGTTGGAATATAGCAATCAGCCCCAGCATTTT.

The gene calls are TRBV28 and TRBJ2-7; 10 bases line up with TRBD2. Germline loops: CDR1 MDHEN, CDR2 SYDVKM. The CDR3 runs to 14 residues. Trimming took 5 bases from V and 3 from J; bases not matched to a gene: 4. DNA of the CDR3: TGTGCCAGCAGTCTAGCGGGAGCGGACTACGAGCAGTACTTC. As protein: CASSLAGADYEQYF.

The chain recombines TRBV5-4 with TRBJ2-1; either TRBD1 or TRBD2 may fit D (7 bases each). Trimming cost V 6 bases and J 0 bases, with 19 bases left between them. Germline CDR1 and CDR2: SGHNT and YYREEE (reference sequence). The CDR3 covers 17 residues. The CDR3 region is CASTRGRGRVSYNEQFF. Here the CDR3 DNA reads TGTGCCAGCACCAGGGGGAGAGGGAGGGTCTCCTACAATGAGCAGTTCTTC.

As DNA, the CDR3 is TGTGCCAGCAGCTTAGAGCGGGGTGAGCAGTTCTTC. Translating gives CASSLERGEQFF. The chain combines TRBV11-2 with TRBJ2-1, with TRBD2 as a possible D gene (6 bases). The length of the CDR3 is 12 residues. Germline CDR1 SGHAT, CDR2 FQNNGV. V lost 0 bases to trimming and J lost 9 bases, with 6 bases between them.

The chain is built from TRBV10-2 and TRBJ2-1; 7 bases align to TRBD2. CDR3 length: 15 amino acids. Per the germline V gene, CDR1 is WSHSY and CDR2 is SAAADI. Trimming took 3 bases from V and 9 from J; bases not matched to a gene: 11. For the CDR3, the DNA is TGCGCCAGCAGTGAACCAGCGGGACCCGCTGGTGAGCAGTTCTTC. The encoded protein is CASSEPAGPAGEQFF.

The rearrangement links TRBV4-2 to TRBJ1-4, with TRBD1 as a possible D gene (5 bases). In germline, CDR1 is LGHNA, CDR2 YNFKEQ. V lost 1 base and J 7 bases, leaving 13 bases between the germline ends. This CDR3 has 15 amino acids. Here the CDR3 reads CASSQAWGVGEKLFF. CDR3 nucleotide sequence: TGTGCCAGCAGCCAAGCGTGGGGGGTAGGTGAAAAACTGTTTTTT.

The chain carries TRBV12-5 and TRBJ2-1; 9 positions agree with TRBD2. V gave up 5 bases and J gave up 8 bases; unmatched junction bases: 7. The CDR3 is 14 residues long. The germline gives CDR1 LGHNT, CDR2 FRNRAP. In nucleotides, the CDR3 is TGTGCTAGTGGTCCCGGGACTAGCCACGATGAGCAGTTCTTC. This codes for CASGPGTSHDEQFF.

This chain's CDR3 is CASSLRPSGDLTENNEQFF. Here the CDR3 DNA reads TGCGCCAGCAGCTTGAGGCCTAGCGGGGACTTGACGGAAAACAATGAGCAGTTCTTC. The rearrangement links TRBV5-1 to TRBJ2-1; 9 bases align to TRBD2. The V segment lost 1 base and the J segment 5 bases; nucleotides outside the gene matches: 16. The CDR3 runs to 19 residues. The V gene's germline CDR1 is SGHRS and CDR2 YFSETQ.

The chain employs TRBV6-1 and TRBJ2-2; a weak D match, TRBD2 (6 bases). The germline CDR1 and CDR2 sequences are MNHNS and SASEGT. The ends were cut back, 5 bases at V and 0 bases at J, with 10 bases in the middle. This CDR3 spans 15 amino acids. CDR3 DNA sequence: TGTGCCAGCAGTAAAAAGCGGGCGAACACCGGGGAGCTGTTTTTT. Amino acids: CASSKKRANTGELFF.

The rearrangement joins TRBV18 to TRBJ1-4; TRBD1 is a possible D gene (5 bases). The CDR3 has 16 residues. Trimming pared 3 bases from V and 7 bases from J, leaving 18 bases between. Germline V lookup: CDR1 KGHSH, CDR2 LQKENI. DNA of the CDR3: TGTGCCAGCTCACCCCCCCCCGGGGCATACGGTGAAAAACTGTTTTTT. Translated: CASSPPPGAYGEKLFF. The full variable domain, rest sourced from reference TRBV18 and TRBJ1-4, is NAGVMQNPRHLVRRRGQEARLRCSPMKGHSHVYWYRQLPEEGLKFMVYLQKENIIDESGMPKERFSAEFPKEGPSILRIQQVVRGDSAAYFCASSPPPGAYGEKLFFGSGTQLSVL.

This sequence joins TRBV6-6 and TRBJ2-5; no clear D gene. The tail of the sequence fits TRBJ2-7 better, so the J call may be wrong. This CDR3 is built from 13 residues. CDR1 MNHNY and CDR2 SVGAGI come from the germline V gene (reference sequence). DNA for the CDR3: TGTGCCAGCAGTTACTCTAAGGACTACGAGCAGTACTTC. It codes for CASSYSKDYEQYF.

This clone is a singleton in its sample. The V and J genes are TRBV28 and TRBJ2-3, with D perhaps matching TRBD2 (6 bases). The CDR3 runs 15 residues. Trimming pared 6 bases from V and 2 bases from J, leaving 15 bases between. Germline V CDR1 and CDR2: MDHEN, SYDVKM. The CDR3 DNA reads as TGTGCCAGCAGCCCTCCGGCGGGACTCACAGATACGCAGTATTTT. As protein: CASSPPAGLTDTQYF.

The chain employs TRBV27 and TRBJ2-7; 10 bases are a match to TRBD1. Trimming removed 6 bases from V and 4 bases from J; junction bases left unmatched: 6. The CDR3 sequence is 14 residues long. CDR1 MNHEY and CDR2 SMNVEV come from the germline V gene (reference sequence). CDR3 loop: CASRRTGGRYEQYF. The CDR3 DNA reads TGTGCCAGCAGGCGGACAGGGGGGAGATACGAGCAGTACTTC.

V usage is TRBV7-9 and J usage is TRBJ2-5; D may be TRBD2 (5 bases). The V gene lost 1 base and the J gene lost 5 bases, with 14 bases spanning the gap. CDR1 is SEHNR and CDR2 is FQNEAQ in the germline V gene (reference sequence). The CDR3 covers 15 residues. CDR3 nucleotides: TGTGCCAGCAGCTTAGGAGGCGGGTTTTACGAGACCCAGTACTTC. It translates to CASSLGGGFYETQYF.